The present entry profiles one T cell receptor beta chain with its context. What it binds is unknown. The method was immunoSEQ multiplex PCR; TCRdb's version includes in-frame clones alone and lacks a portion of them. The sample shows 90,000 to 130,000 clones, 70% to 90% of them seen only once. Unmatched junction bases numbered 7, after V lost 5 bases and J lost 4 bases. The germline CDR1 and CDR2 sequences are SGHVS and FNYEAQ. The CDR3 is made up of 15 amino acids. These data belong to a study of T cell responses to AZD1222 COVID-19 vaccine. Whole-study findings and limits: Donor demographics were predominantly white British with a female majority; clonal diversity may be underestimated. A reported finding is that nearly half of spike-specific TCRs target unmutated variant regions. The repertoires were collected only after the peak T cell response.

The rearrangement joins TRBV7-6 to TRBJ2-5; 10 nucleotides agree with TRBD1. This receptor was obtained from an adult who received the AZD1222 COVID-19 vaccine. Specimen: peripheral blood, collected 28 days after the second AZD1222 dose. CDR3 in amino acids: CASSPRDRGLETQYF. CDR3 nucleotides: TGTGCCAGCAGCCCTAGGGACAGGGGATTAGAGACCCAGTACTTC. The whole variable domain, filled in from reference TRBV7-6 and TRBJ2-5, reads GAGVSQSPRYKVTKRGQDVALRCDPISGHVSLYWYRQALGQGPEFLTYFNYEAQQDKSGLPNDRFSAERPEGSISTLTIQRTEQRDSAMYRCASSPRDRGLETQYFGPGTRLLVL.